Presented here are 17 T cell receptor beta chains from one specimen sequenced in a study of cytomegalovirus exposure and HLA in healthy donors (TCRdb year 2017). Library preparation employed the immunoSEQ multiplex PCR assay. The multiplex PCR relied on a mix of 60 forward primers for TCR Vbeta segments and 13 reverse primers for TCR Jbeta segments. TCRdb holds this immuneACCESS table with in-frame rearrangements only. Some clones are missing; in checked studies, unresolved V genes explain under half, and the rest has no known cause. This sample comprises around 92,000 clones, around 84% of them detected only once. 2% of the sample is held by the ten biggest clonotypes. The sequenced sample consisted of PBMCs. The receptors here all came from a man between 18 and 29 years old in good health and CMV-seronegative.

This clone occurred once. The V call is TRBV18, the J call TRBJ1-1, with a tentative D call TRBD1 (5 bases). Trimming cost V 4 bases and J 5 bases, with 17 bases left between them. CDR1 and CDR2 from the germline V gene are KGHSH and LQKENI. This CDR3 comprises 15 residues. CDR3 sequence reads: CASSLNSVGETEAFF. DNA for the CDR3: TGTGCCAGCTCACTGAATAGTGTAGGGGAAACTGAAGCTTTCTTT.

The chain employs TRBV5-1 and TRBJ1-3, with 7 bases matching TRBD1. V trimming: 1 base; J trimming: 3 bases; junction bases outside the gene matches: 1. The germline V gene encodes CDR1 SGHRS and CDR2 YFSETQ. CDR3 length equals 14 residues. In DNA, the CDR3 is TGCGCCAGCAGCTTGACAGGGGTTGGAAACACCATATATTTT. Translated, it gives CASSLTGVGNTIYF.

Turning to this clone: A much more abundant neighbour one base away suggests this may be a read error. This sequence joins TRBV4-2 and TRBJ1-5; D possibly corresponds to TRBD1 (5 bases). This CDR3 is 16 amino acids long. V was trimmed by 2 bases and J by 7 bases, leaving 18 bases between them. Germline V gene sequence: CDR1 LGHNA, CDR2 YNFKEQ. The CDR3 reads CASSQTAPGLGQPQHF. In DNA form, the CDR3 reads TGTGCCAGCAGCCAAACGGCACCGGGACTCGGGCAGCCCCAGCATTTT.

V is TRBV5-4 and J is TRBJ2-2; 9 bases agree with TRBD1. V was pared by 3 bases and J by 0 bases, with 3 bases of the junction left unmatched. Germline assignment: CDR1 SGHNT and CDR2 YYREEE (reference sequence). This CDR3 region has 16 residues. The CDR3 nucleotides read TGTGCCAGCAGCTCGGGGACAGGGACGAACACCGGGGAGCTGTTTTTT. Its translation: CASSSGTGTNTGELFF. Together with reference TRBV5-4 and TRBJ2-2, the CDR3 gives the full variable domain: ETGVTQSPTHLIKTRGQQVTLRCSSQSGHNTVSWYQQALGQGPQFIFQYYREEENGRGNFPPRFSGLQFPNYSSELNVNALELDDSALYLCASSSGTGTNTGELFFGEGSRLTVL.

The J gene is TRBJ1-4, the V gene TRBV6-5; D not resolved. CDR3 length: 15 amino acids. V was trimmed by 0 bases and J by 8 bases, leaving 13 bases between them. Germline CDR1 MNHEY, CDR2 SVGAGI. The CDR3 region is CASSYSLRGFEKLFF. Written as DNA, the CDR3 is TGTGCCAGCAGTTACTCCCTACGAGGCTTCGAAAAACTGTTTTTT.

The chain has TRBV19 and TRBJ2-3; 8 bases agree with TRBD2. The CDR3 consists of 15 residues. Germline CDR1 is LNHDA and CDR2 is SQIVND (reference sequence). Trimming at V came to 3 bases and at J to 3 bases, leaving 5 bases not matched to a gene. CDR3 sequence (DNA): TGTGCCAGTAGTATTCTGCGGGGGGCGACAGATACGCAGTATTTT. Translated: CASSILRGATDTQYF.

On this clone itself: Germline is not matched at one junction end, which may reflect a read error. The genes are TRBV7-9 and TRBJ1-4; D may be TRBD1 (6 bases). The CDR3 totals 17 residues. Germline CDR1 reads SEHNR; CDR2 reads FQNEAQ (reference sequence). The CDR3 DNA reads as TGTTCCAGCAGCTTAGTCGGGACGGCCGGGACAAGCGAAAAACTGTTTTTT. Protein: CSSSLVGTAGTSEKLFF.

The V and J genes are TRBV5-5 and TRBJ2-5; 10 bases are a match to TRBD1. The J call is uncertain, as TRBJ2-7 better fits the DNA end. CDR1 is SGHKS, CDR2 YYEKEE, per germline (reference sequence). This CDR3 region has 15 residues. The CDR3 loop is CASSPGTGDDYEQYF. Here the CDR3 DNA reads TGTGCCAGCAGCCCCGGGACAGGGGATGACTACGAGCAGTACTTC.

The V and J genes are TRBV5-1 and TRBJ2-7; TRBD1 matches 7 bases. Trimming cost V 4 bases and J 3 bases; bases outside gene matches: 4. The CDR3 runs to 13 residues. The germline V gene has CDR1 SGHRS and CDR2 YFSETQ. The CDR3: CASSIGDSYEQYF. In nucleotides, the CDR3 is TGCGCCAGCAGCATAGGGGACAGCTACGAGCAGTACTTC.

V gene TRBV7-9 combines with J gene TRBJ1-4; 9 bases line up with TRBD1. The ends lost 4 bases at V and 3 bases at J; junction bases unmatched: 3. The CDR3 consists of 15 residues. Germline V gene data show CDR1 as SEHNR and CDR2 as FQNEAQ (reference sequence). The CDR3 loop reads CASSWGQGSNEKLFF. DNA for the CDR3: TGTGCCAGCAGCTGGGGACAGGGCTCTAATGAAAAACTGTTTTTT.

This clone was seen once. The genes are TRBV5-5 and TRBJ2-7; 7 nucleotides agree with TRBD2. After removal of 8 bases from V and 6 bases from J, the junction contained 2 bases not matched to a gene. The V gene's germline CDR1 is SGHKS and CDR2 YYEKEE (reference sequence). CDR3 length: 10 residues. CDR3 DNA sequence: TGTGCCAGTGGGAGGGGCGAGCAGTACTTC. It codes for CASGRGEQYF.

CDR3: CASRGGGGGYTF. In DNA form, the CDR3 reads TGTGCCAGCAGAGGCGGGGGAGGAGGCTACACCTTC. This chain uses TRBV2 with TRBJ1-2; D is possibly TRBD1 (5 bases). The CDR3 runs to 12 residues. The V gene's germline CDR1 is SNHLY and CDR2 FYNNEI. Trimming cost V 6 bases and J 8 bases, with 13 bases left between them.

The CDR3 nucleotides are TGTGCCAGCAGTGGAGAACAGGGCTTCGAGCAGTACTTC. Its protein product is CASSGEQGFEQYF. The chain has TRBV6-1 and TRBJ2-7; weak D call: TRBD1 (6 bases). The germline V and J ends were trimmed by 4 bases and 6 bases, with 13 bases remaining between them. The CDR3 consists of 13 residues. The germline V gene encodes CDR1 MNHNS and CDR2 SASEGT.

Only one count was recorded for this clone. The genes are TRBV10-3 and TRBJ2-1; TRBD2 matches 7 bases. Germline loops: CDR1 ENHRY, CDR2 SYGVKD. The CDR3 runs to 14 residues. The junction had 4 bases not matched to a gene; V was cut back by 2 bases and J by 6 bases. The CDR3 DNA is TGTGCCATCAGTGAGGCAAGCGGGACCAATGAGCAGTTCTTC. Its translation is CAISEASGTNEQFF.

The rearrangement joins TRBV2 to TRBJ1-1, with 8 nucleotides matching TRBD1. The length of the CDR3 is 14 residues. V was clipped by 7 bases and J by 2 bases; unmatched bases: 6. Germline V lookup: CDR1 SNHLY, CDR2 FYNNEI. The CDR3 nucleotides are TGTGCCAGCACCACAGGGGGATTCAACACTGAAGCTTTCTTT. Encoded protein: CASTTGGFNTEAFF.

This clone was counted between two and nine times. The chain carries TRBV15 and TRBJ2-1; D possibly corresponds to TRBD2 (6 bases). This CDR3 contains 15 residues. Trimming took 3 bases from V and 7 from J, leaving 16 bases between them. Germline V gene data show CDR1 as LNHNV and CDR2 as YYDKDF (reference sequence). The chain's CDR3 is CATSSGKLGGNEQFF. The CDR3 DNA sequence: TGTGCCACCAGCAGCGGGAAATTGGGAGGTAATGAGCAGTTCTTC.

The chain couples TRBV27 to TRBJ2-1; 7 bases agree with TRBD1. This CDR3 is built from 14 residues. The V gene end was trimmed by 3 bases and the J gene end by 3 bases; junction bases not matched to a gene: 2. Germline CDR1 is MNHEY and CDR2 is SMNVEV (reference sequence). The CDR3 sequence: CASSFGTDYNEQFF. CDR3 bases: TGTGCCAGCAGTTTCGGGACAGACTACAATGAGCAGTTCTTC.